The T cell receptor beta chain under discussion was sequenced for a study of vaccination effects on CD4 cells after COVID-19. Whole-study results and caveats: Convalescent patients in the study were few, and early post-infection timepoints were absent.

On this clone: Its antigen is still unknown.

Measured with immunoSEQ multiplex PCR; TCRdb has only the in-frame clones, and not every one. Here the sample spans fewer than 25,000 clones, more than 70% being singletons. Peptide-pool stimulation followed by sequencing identified expanded antigen-specific CD4+ clonotypes in the ViraFEST assay. Subsequent to 10 days of culture, CD4+ T cells were isolated. Vaccine recipients lacked prior SARS-CoV-2 infection and had negative nucleocapsid antibodies. With around 10 ug/ml peptides and 10 IU/ml IL-2, some 2 million PBMC per well were cultured. This TCR came from a human donor who received a COVID-19 vaccine. Sequencing used CD4+ T cells from PBMCs cultured with HCoV-NL63 spike peptides, obtained before COVID-19 vaccination.

DNA for the CDR3: TGCAGCGTTGAAGTACAGTACGAGCAGTACTTC. Translation gives CSVEVQYEQYF. The V call is TRBV29-1, the J call TRBJ2-7; D ambiguous. CDR1 SQVTM and CDR2 ANQGSEA come from the germline V gene. The CDR3 is 11 residues long. V lost 1 base and J 4 bases, leaving 5 bases between the germline ends.